The next 20 T cell receptor beta chains were all read from a single sample in a study of T cells expressing NK-cell markers. Reanalyzing the 5' RACE reads, TCRdb keeps one entry per CDR3 protein, without DNA. The sample has 350,000 to 500,000 distinct CDR3 sequences. The sample taken for sequencing was blood T cells: a sorted CD56 or NKG2C T cell subset, CD4+ or CD8+ T cells, or bulk PBMC T cells (not recorded which). These receptors all come from a woman aged 18-70 years in good health.

V and J are TRBV20-1 and TRBJ1-2. The germline V gene has CDR1 DFQATT and CDR2 SNEGSKA (reference sequence). The CDR3 length is 13 residues. The CDR3 protein is CSTRSQALYGYTF.

The chain joins TRBV6-2 or TRBV6-3 to TRBJ2-1; TCRdb outputs TRBD2, but without DNA this stays unchecked. The V gene's germline CDR1 is MNHEY and CDR2 SVGEGT. This CDR3 has 14 amino acids. The CDR3 sequence is CASSRRLAPHEQFF.

The chain uses TRBV18 and TRBJ2-3; with no DNA, the TCRdb D assignment of TRBD2 cannot be verified. CDR1 KGHSH and CDR2 LQKENI come from the germline V gene. The CDR3 is made up of 16 amino acids. CDR3 residues: CASSLRVAGATDTQYF. Complete variable domain (other parts from reference TRBV18 and TRBJ2-3): NAGVMQNPRHLVRRRGQEARLRCSPMKGHSHVYWYRQLPEEGLKFMVYLQKENIIDESGMPKERFSAEFPKEGPSILRIQQVVRGDSAAYFCASSLRVAGATDTQYFGPGTRLTVL.

The V call is TRBV6-1, the J call TRBJ1-1; TCRdb's assignment of TRBD1 cannot be checked, as there is no DNA. The length of the CDR3 is 15 residues. In germline, CDR1 is MNHNS, CDR2 SASEGT. The CDR3 region is CASSRHRGENTEAFF.

The chain couples TRBV2 to TRBJ2-3; TCRdb's D call, TRBD1, is unchecked because there is no DNA. This CDR3 has 18 residues. The germline V gene has CDR1 SNHLY and CDR2 FYNNEI. This chain's CDR3 is CASSETSYDSVTTDTQYF.

The genes are TRBV20-1 and TRBJ1-2; TCRdb indicates TRBD1, and absent DNA this call remains unverified. The CDR3 runs 12 residues. Germline lookup yields CDR1 DFQATT and CDR2 SNEGSKA (reference sequence). CDR3 loop: CSALTGNYGYTF.

The chain employs TRBV6-2 or TRBV6-3 and TRBJ1-1; lacking DNA, the TRBD1 call made by TCRdb goes unchecked. CDR1 MNHEY and CDR2 SVGEGT come from the germline V gene. CDR3 length equals 14 residues. The CDR3 spells CASSKLDFPAEAFF.

V usage is TRBV14 and J usage is TRBJ2-2. The germline gives CDR1 SGHDN, CDR2 FVKESK. The CDR3 loop spans 12 amino acids. CDR3 sequence: CASTTPTGELFF. The whole variable domain, remainder taken from reference TRBV14 and TRBJ2-2, is EAGVTQFPSHSVIEKGQTVTLRCDPISGHDNLYWYRRVMGKEIKFLLHFVKESKQDESGMPNNRFLAERTGGTYSTLKVQPAELEDSGVYFCASTTPTGELFFGEGSRLTVL.

This rearrangement joins TRBV27 to TRBJ1-2; with no DNA, the TCRdb D assignment of TRBD1 cannot be verified. There are 18 residues in the CDR3. Germline V lookup: CDR1 MNHEY, CDR2 SMNVEV (reference sequence). CDR3 sequence: CASSFFYRGGQPNYGYTF.

The chain has TRBV30 and TRBJ1-1. This CDR3 contains 13 residues. CDR1 and CDR2 from the germline V gene are GTSNPN and SVGIG (reference sequence). The CDR3 loop is CAWSDFGFTEAFF.

The chain is built from TRBV5-1 and TRBJ2-5; TCRdb gives TRBD1 as the D gene, but with no DNA this cannot be confirmed. This CDR3 is built from 14 residues. Looked up from germline, CDR1 is SGHRS and CDR2 is YFSETQ. The CDR3 region is CASNNGGTQETQYF. The full variable domain, rest sourced from reference TRBV5-1 and TRBJ2-5, is KAGVTQTPRYLIKTRGQQVTLSCSPISGHRSVSWYQQTPGQGLQFLFEYFSETQRNKGNFPGRFSGRQFSNSRSEMNVSTLELGDSALYLCASNNGGTQETQYFGPGTRLLVL.

This CDR3 reads CASQLGTAHTEAFF. The chain has TRBV18 and TRBJ1-1; with no DNA, the TCRdb D assignment of TRBD1 cannot be verified. Germline CDR1 and CDR2: KGHSH and LQKENI. The CDR3 is 14 residues long.

The chain links TRBV11-2 to TRBJ2-2; TCRdb gives TRBD2 as the D gene, but with no DNA this cannot be confirmed. This CDR3 region has 19 residues. Germline V gene sequence: CDR1 SGHAT, CDR2 FQNNGV. This CDR3 is CASSLVGLGLAESSGELFF.

This chain links TRBV28 with TRBJ2-7; TCRdb picks TRBD1, but there is no DNA to check that call. The CDR3 consists of 14 residues. Germline V CDR1 and CDR2: MDHEN, SYDVKM. The CDR3 spells CASRNDRVPYEQYF.

V and J are TRBV4-3 and TRBJ2-1; TCRdb indicates TRBD1, and absent DNA this call remains unverified. CDR3 length: 14 residues. Germline-derived CDR1 and CDR2 are LGHNA and YSLEER. CDR3 residues: CASSQAYRGNEQFF.

V usage is TRBV5-1 and J usage is TRBJ2-7; TCRdb's assignment of TRBD1 cannot be checked, as there is no DNA. Per the germline V gene, CDR1 is SGHRS and CDR2 is YFSETQ. The CDR3 is made up of 15 amino acids. CDR3: CASSFRLGQGYEQYF.

The chain carries TRBV6-2 or TRBV6-3 and TRBJ1-6. In germline, CDR1 is MNHEY, CDR2 SVGEGT. The CDR3 sequence is 14 residues long. CDR3 region: CASGEDHRDSPLHF.

The chain is built from TRBV6-2 or TRBV6-3 and TRBJ2-3; lacking DNA, the TRBD2 call made by TCRdb goes unchecked. Germline V gene sequence: CDR1 MNHEY, CDR2 SVGEGT. This CDR3 spans 15 amino acids. The CDR3 is CASSSLEGFTDTQYF.

The V and J genes are TRBV5-1 and TRBJ2-3; with no DNA, the TCRdb D assignment of TRBD2 cannot be verified. This CDR3 comprises 16 residues. Germline CDR1 reads SGHRS; CDR2 reads YFSETQ. The CDR3 region is CASSLFAGDGTDTQYF.

CDR3 sequence reads: CASTKGGNQPQHF. The genes are TRBV11-2 and TRBJ1-5. CDR1 SGHAT and CDR2 FQNNGV come from the germline V gene. The CDR3 has 13 residues. Full variable domain (remainder filled in from reference TRBV11-2 and TRBJ1-5): EAGVAQSPRYKIIEKRQSVAFWCNPISGHATLYWYQQILGQGPKLLIQFQNNGVVDDSQLPKDRFSAERLKGVDSTLKIQPAKLEDSAVYLCASTKGGNQPQHFGDGTRLSIL.